This T cell receptor beta chain was sequenced during a study of OX40 agonist ivuxolimab in advanced cancers. CDR1 and CDR2 (germline): MNHNY, SVGAGI (reference sequence). Trimming took off 7 bases at V and 2 bases at J, with 11 bases between the two ends. The length of the CDR3 is 13 residues. Libraries were prepared by immunoSEQ multiplex PCR; TCRdb keeps only in-frame clonotypes and omits some of them. The repertoire includes approximately 61,000 clones, about 80% of them detected once, and about 1.2% sits in the top ten. This receptor was taken from an adult with an advanced solid tumor such as melanoma, head and neck, liver or kidney cancer. Sample: CD4+ or CD8+ T cells sorted from blood, taken in a trial of the OX40 agonist ivuxolimab. V usage is TRBV6-6 and J usage is TRBJ2-5; maybe TRBD1 (6 bases). This CDR3 reads CASKGQIQETQYF. The CDR3 DNA follows: TGTGCCAGCAAAGGACAGATACAAGAGACCCAGTACTTC.